This T cell receptor (beta chain) comes out of a study of cytomegalovirus exposure and HLA in healthy donors. Findings and limits, study-wide: In a later analysis, TCR association rates varied by HLA locus: DRB1 most, HLA-C fewest.

V dropped 3 bases and J dropped 0 bases, with 16 bases sitting between them. Germline CDR1 reads SGHKS; CDR2 reads YYEKEE (reference sequence). The CDR3 length is 16 residues. With respect to this clone: Its antigen is unknown.

PCR employed 60 Vbeta and 13 Jbeta primers. Assay: immunoSEQ multiplex PCR; the TCRdb copy retains only in-frame clones and omits some. The data show 250,000 or so clones, nearly 95% seen once. The TCR sequence derives from a girl aged 2 to 9 in good health and CMV-seronegative. Material: PBMCs. The chain has TRBV5-5 and TRBJ2-7; D perhaps matches TRBD1 (5 bases). The CDR3 DNA sequence: TGTGCCAGCAGCTCGGAAAGGCAGGGCTTCTCCTACGAGCAGTACTTC. Its translation is CASSSERQGFSYEQYF. The variable domain in full, completed from reference TRBV5-5 and TRBJ2-7, reads DAGVTQSPTHLIKTRGQQVTLRCSPISGHKSVSWYQQVLGQGPQFIFQYYEKEERGRGNFPDRFSARQFPNYSSELNVNALLLGDSALYLCASSSERQGFSYEQYFGPGTRLTVT.